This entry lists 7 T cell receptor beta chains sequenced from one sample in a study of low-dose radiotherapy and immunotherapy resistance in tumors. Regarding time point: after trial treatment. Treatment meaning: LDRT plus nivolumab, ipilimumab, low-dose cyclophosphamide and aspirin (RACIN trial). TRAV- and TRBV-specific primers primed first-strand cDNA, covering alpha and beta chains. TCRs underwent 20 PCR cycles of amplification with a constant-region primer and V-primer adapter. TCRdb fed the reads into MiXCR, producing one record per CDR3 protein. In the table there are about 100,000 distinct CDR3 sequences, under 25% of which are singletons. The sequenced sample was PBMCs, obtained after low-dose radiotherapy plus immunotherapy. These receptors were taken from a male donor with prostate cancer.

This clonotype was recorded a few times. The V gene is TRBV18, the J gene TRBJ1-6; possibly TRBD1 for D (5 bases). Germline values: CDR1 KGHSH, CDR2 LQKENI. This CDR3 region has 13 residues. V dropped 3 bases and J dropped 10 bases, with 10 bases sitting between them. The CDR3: CASSPGEGSPLHF. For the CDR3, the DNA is TGTGCCAGCTCACCGGGCGAGGGGTCACCCCTCCACTTT.

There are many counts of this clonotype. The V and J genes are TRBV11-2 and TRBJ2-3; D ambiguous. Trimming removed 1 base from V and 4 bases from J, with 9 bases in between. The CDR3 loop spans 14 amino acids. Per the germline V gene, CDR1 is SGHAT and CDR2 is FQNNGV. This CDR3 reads CASSLGRSSDTQYF. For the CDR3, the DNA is TGTGCCAGCAGCTTAGGTCGGTCATCAGATACGCAGTATTTT.

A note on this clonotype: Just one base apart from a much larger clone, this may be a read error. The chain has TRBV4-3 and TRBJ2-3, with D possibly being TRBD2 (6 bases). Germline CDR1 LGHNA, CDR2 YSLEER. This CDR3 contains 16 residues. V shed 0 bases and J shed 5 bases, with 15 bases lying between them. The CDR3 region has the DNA TGCGCCAGCAGCCAAGAGGGCGGCCTGGGACTAGATACGCAGTATTTT. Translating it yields CASSQEGGLGLDTQYF.

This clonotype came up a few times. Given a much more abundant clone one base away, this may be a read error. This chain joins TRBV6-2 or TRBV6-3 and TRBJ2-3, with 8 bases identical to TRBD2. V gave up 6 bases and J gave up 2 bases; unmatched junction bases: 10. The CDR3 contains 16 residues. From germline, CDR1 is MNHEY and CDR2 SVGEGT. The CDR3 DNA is TGTGCCAGCAGAGTTCGGGTAGCGGGGACCACAGATACGCAGTATTTT. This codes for CASRVRVAGTTDTQYF.

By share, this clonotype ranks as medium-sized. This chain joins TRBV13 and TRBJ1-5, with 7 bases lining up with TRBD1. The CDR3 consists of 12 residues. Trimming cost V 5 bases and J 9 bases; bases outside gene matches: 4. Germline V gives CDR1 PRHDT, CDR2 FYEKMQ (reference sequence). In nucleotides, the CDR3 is TGTGCCAGCAGCACAGGGGTTCCGCCCCAGCATTTT. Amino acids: CASSTGVPPQHF.

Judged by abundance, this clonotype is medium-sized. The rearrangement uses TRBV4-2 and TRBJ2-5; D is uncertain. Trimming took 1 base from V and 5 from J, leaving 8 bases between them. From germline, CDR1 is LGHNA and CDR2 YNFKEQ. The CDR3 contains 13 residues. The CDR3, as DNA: TGTGCCAGCAGCCAAGTCCAGGCCGAGACCCAGTACTTC. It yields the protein CASSQVQAETQYF.

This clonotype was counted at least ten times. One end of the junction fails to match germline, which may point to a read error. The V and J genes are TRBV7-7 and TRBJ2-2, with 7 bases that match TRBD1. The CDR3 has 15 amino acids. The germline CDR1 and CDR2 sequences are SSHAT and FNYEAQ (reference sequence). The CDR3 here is CASSPRQGTLSELFF. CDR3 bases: TGTGCTAGCAGCCCCCGACAGGGAACCCTATCCGAGCTGTTTTTT.